Following are 20 T cell receptor beta chains from one sample sequenced in a study of blood T cell repertoires in COVID-19. Clones were read by immunoSEQ multiplex PCR, and TCRdb kept only the in-frame ones, dropping some. The repertoire holds 500,000 or so clones, with about 85% as singletons. The specimen sequenced was PBMCs or T cells enriched from blood (not recorded which). These receptors all stem from a young woman who had recovered from COVID-19.

This sequence joins TRBV29-1 and TRBJ1-2; TRBD1 is a possible D gene (5 bases). The CDR3 loop spans 12 amino acids. Germline CDR1 reads SQVTM; CDR2 reads ANQGSEA. V lost 6 bases, J lost 4 bases, and 12 bases lay in between. This chain's CDR3 is CSVIQATYGYTF. Written as DNA, the CDR3 is TGCAGCGTAATACAGGCAACCTATGGCTACACCTTC.

The chain employs TRBV5-4 and TRBJ2-7; TRBD1 might be the D (6 bases). CDR1 and CDR2 from the germline V gene are SGHNT and YYREEE (reference sequence). The ends were cut back, 1 base at V and 0 bases at J, with 14 bases in the middle. The CDR3 runs 16 residues. CDR3 sequence: CASSLPDSSLSYEQYF. DNA for the CDR3: TGTGCCAGCAGCTTGCCGGACAGTTCCCTCTCCTACGAGCAGTACTTC.

The V and J genes are TRBV6-5 and TRBJ1-2; D remains ambiguous. V was trimmed by 10 bases and J by 4 bases, leaving 13 bases between them. Germline lookup yields CDR1 MNHEY and CDR2 SVGAGI. This CDR3 has 12 residues. The CDR3 spells CAIRGSSYGYTF. The CDR3 bases are TGTGCCATCCGCGGCTCCTCCTATGGCTACACCTTC.

The chain recombines TRBV7-2 with TRBJ2-3, with TRBD2 identical over 13 bases. The CDR3 loop spans 15 amino acids. Germline V gene lookup returns CDR1 SGHTA and CDR2 FQGNSA. Trimming removed 5 bases from V and 11 bases from J; junction bases left unmatched: 10. The CDR3 loop is CASSRTSGGKIGQYF. For the CDR3, the DNA is TGTGCCAGCAGCCGGACTAGCGGGGGTAAAATTGGGCAGTATTTT.

The chain recombines TRBV12-3 or TRBV12-4 with TRBJ2-5; 9 bases map to TRBD1. The CDR3 has 12 residues. V shed 5 bases and J 7 bases; nucleotides not matched to a gene: 2. For the CDR3, the DNA is TGTGCCAGCAGTCGACAGGGGGGGACCCAGTACTTC. This translates into CASSRQGGTQYF.

The chain couples TRBV5-6 to TRBJ1-2; the match to TRBD1 covers 7 bases. CDR1 and CDR2 from the germline V gene are SGHDT and YYEEEE. V lost 0 bases, J lost 7 bases, and 6 bases stayed unmatched. The length of the CDR3 is 14 residues. The CDR3 DNA reads as TGTGCCAGCAGCTTGGGGGTGACAGGGCTTGGCTACACCTTC. The encoded protein is CASSLGVTGLGYTF.

This chain links TRBV19 with TRBJ1-1, with D perhaps matching TRBD1 (5 bases). CDR3 size: 14 residues. The ends were cut back, 7 bases at V and 7 bases at J, with 19 bases in the middle. CDR1 LNHDA and CDR2 SQIVND come from the germline V gene (reference sequence). The CDR3 bases are TGTGCCAGTAAAGTCGATAGCGGGACTCTTGAAGCTTTCTTT. This sequence encodes CASKVDSGTLEAFF. The full variable domain, with the rest looked up from reference TRBV19 and TRBJ1-1, is DGGITQSPKYLFRKEGQNVTLSCEQNLNHDAMYWYRQDPGQGLRLIYYSQIVNDFQKGDIAEGYSVSREKKESFPLTVTSAQKNPTAFYLCASKVDSGTLEAFFGQGTRLTVV.

The chain couples TRBV2 to TRBJ2-1; no definite D call. Germline CDR1 reads SNHLY; CDR2 reads FYNNEI. This CDR3 has 13 residues. Trimming removed 6 bases at V and 10 bases at J, with 16 bases between. In nucleotides, the CDR3 is TGTGCCAGCAGCGTCAGAGGCTTAGAGGAGCAGTTCTTC. Translated, it gives CASSVRGLEEQFF. Full variable domain (outside the CDR3, taken from reference TRBV2 and TRBJ2-1): EPEVTQTPSHQVTQMGQEVILRCVPISNHLYFYWYRQILGQKVEFLVSFYNNEISEKSEIFDDQFSVERPDGSNFTLKIRSTKLEDSAMYFCASSVRGLEEQFFGPGTRLTVL.

V is TRBV30 and J is TRBJ1-1; D is undetermined. Per germline, CDR1 GTSNPN and CDR2 SVGIG (reference sequence). The CDR3 has 14 amino acids. V was clipped by 3 bases and J by 1 base, with 12 bases between them. The CDR3 loop is CAWSSDIENTEAFF. Written as DNA, the CDR3 is TGTGCCTGGAGCTCCGACATCGAGAACACTGAAGCTTTCTTT.

In its sample, this clone was seen a few times. The J gene is TRBJ1-1, the V gene TRBV6-4; no clear D. Germline V lookup: CDR1 MRHNA, CDR2 SNTAGT. Trimming shortened V by 4 bases and J by 2 bases, and 11 bases separated the two germline ends. The CDR3 is made up of 14 amino acids. In DNA, the CDR3 is TGTGCCAGCAGTGTCAAAGTTACTAACACTGAAGCTTTCTTT. Translated: CASSVKVTNTEAFF.

The chain couples TRBV6-5 to TRBJ2-3, with D possibly TRBD2 on 6 matching bases. Germline V gene data show CDR1 as MNHEY and CDR2 as SVGAGI. V was cut by 0 bases and J by 3 bases, with 10 bases left in between. The CDR3 consists of 15 residues. CDR3 amino acids: CASSYSLAETDTQYF. In DNA form, the CDR3 reads TGTGCCAGCAGTTACTCGTTAGCGGAAACAGATACGCAGTATTTT.

The gene calls are TRBV18 and TRBJ1-6, with 9 nucleotides matching TRBD1. Trimming cost V 4 bases and J 6 bases; bases outside gene matches: 7. This CDR3 is 16 amino acids long. CDR1 is KGHSH and CDR2 is LQKENI in the germline V gene. DNA for the CDR3: TGTGCCAGCTCACAAAGCGGGACAGGGACTAATTCACCCCTCCACTTT. This encodes CASSQSGTGTNSPLHF. The whole variable domain, filled in from reference TRBV18 and TRBJ1-6, reads NAGVMQNPRHLVRRRGQEARLRCSPMKGHSHVYWYRQLPEEGLKFMVYLQKENIIDESGMPKERFSAEFPKEGPSILRIQQVVRGDSAAYFCASSQSGTGTNSPLHFGNGTRLTVT.

The chain joins TRBV28 to TRBJ1-1; D gene ambiguous. Germline V gene data show CDR1 as MDHEN and CDR2 as SYDVKM. The CDR3 runs to 11 residues. Trimming shortened V by 6 bases and J by 8 bases, and 10 bases separated the two germline ends. CDR3 in DNA: TGTGCCAGCAGCCAACTAGGGGAAGCTTTCTTT. Translated: CASSQLGEAFF.

J is TRBJ1-1 and V is TRBV2, with 7 nucleotides matching TRBD1. Germline V CDR1 and CDR2: SNHLY, FYNNEI. The V and J ends lost 9 bases and 1 base, in that order; junction bases with no gene match: 11. The CDR3 extends over 15 amino acids. For the CDR3, the DNA is TGTGCCAGGCAGGCATCCGGACAGGCGAACACTGAAGCTTTCTTT. Its translation: CARQASGQANTEAFF.

V gene TRBV19 combines with J gene TRBJ2-3; TRBD2 matches 9 bases. CDR1 is LNHDA, CDR2 SQIVND, per germline (reference sequence). V lost 3 bases, J lost 6 bases, and 7 bases stayed unmatched. This CDR3 has 15 residues. Here the CDR3 reads CASSISGGLVDTQYF. CDR3 coding DNA: TGTGCCAGTAGTATTAGCGGGGGCCTTGTTGATACGCAGTATTTT.

The chain combines TRBV6-1 with TRBJ2-5; D might be TRBD1 (6 bases). The CDR3 length is 15 residues. V lost 1 base to trimming and J lost 2 bases, with 11 bases between them. Per the germline V gene, CDR1 is MNHNS and CDR2 is SASEGT. This CDR3 reads CASSEVWTDQETQYF. The DNA for the CDR3 is TGTGCCAGCAGTGAAGTTTGGACAGATCAAGAGACCCAGTACTTC.

This clone was detected only a few times. The V and J genes are TRBV2 and TRBJ2-7; TRBD2 might be the D (6 bases). Germline V gives CDR1 SNHLY, CDR2 FYNNEI. This CDR3 has 17 residues. V lost 7 bases, J lost 0 bases, and 22 bases lay in between. CDR3 nucleotide sequence: TGTGCCAGCACCTTCCCCGGGAGAGGGCAAGGCTCCTACGAGCAGTACTTC. Its protein product is CASTFPGRGQGSYEQYF.

CDR3 nucleotide sequence: TGTGCCAGCAGTGTTATAGCGGGGGGCCCACTAAGCTCCTACAATGAGCAGTTCTTC. This sequence encodes CASSVIAGGPLSSYNEQFF. The chain uses TRBV6-1 and TRBJ2-1; 10 nucleotides match TRBD2. The junction had 12 bases not matched to a gene; V was cut back by 4 bases and J by 0 bases. CDR1 and CDR2 (germline): MNHNS, SASEGT. The CDR3 contains 19 residues.

This clone was seen more than once but under ten times. The chain joins TRBV28 to TRBJ1-2; TRBD1 is a possible D gene (6 bases). This CDR3 comprises 14 residues. V lost 5 bases to trimming and J lost 0 bases, with 10 bases between them. CDR1 and CDR2 (germline): MDHEN, SYDVKM. The DNA of the CDR3 is TGTGCCAGCAGTCGGGGGGGCGCTAACTATGGCTACACCTTC. Amino acid sequence: CASSRGGANYGYTF.

This rearrangement joins TRBV30 to TRBJ1-1; 8 bases are a match to TRBD1. The V gene's germline CDR1 is GTSNPN and CDR2 SVGIG (reference sequence). V gave up 3 bases and J gave up 1 base; unmatched junction bases: 4. The CDR3 has 14 residues. The CDR3 DNA reads TGTGCCTGGAGGGCCGGGACAGGGAACACTGAAGCTTTCTTT. It encodes CAWRAGTGNTEAFF. Supplemented by reference TRBV30 and TRBJ1-1, the full variable domain reads SQTIHQWPATLVQPVGSPLSLECTVEGTSNPNLYWYRQAAGRGLQLLFYSVGIGQISSEVPQNLSASRPQDRQFILSSKKLLLSDSGFYLCAWRAGTGNTEAFFGQGTRLTVV.